Below are 3 T cell receptor beta chains sequenced from a single sample in a study of shared clonotypes between healthy human individuals. Produced via immunoSEQ multiplex PCR; TCRdb's table is partial and in-frame only. In the table there are 1.6 million or so clones, approximately 98.5% of which are singletons. The sample was naive CD4+ T cells sorted from blood. Subset here: CD45RA+ positively selected. The origin of the receptors is a man under 40 in good health.

This chain joins TRBV18 and TRBJ2-3; TRBD2 might be the D (6 bases). The CDR3 is made up of 15 amino acids. Germline CDR1 is KGHSH and CDR2 is LQKENI. V was shortened by 4 bases and J by 2 bases, with 13 bases between the two germline ends. DNA of the CDR3: TGTGCCAGCTCACGGGAGGTAACCTTCACAGATACGCAGTATTTT. Amino acid sequence: CASSREVTFTDTQYF.

This sequence joins TRBV9 and TRBJ2-2, with 9 bases identical to TRBD2. This CDR3 has 15 amino acids. CDR1 is SGDLS and CDR2 is YYNGEE in the germline V gene. V shed 5 bases and J 1 base; nucleotides not matched to a gene: 3. The CDR3: CASRTTSGNTGELFF. CDR3 DNA: TGTGCCAGCAGGACGACTAGCGGGAACACCGGGGAGCTGTTTTTT.

The V gene is TRBV6-1, the J gene TRBJ2-5, with D unresolved. The CDR3 covers 13 residues. Germline V gene data show CDR1 as MNHNS and CDR2 as SASEGT. The germline V and J ends were trimmed by 4 bases and 1 base, with 7 bases remaining between them. The chain's CDR3 is CASSVRVQETQYF. The CDR3 DNA reads TGTGCCAGCAGTGTCCGGGTCCAAGAGACCCAGTACTTC.